These T cell receptor beta chains were read from a single sample in a study of control samples from healthy donors and cancer patients. Some clones are missing from TCRdb's copy, which holds only in-frame ones; the method was immunoSEQ multiplex PCR. The data hold 130,000 or so clones, with roughly 89% observed a single time. The source material was blood. The receptors stem from a man younger than 35 in good health. CDR3s include the opening cysteine and the closing phenylalanine or tryptophan.

j_call: TRBJ2-3
v_call: TRBV7-9
cdr3_aa: CASSLAVLPTDTQYF

j_call: TRBJ1-6
v_call: TRBV3-1/TRBV3-2
cdr3_aa: CASSFNSPLHF

j_call: TRBJ2-2
v_call: TRBV11-2
cdr3_aa: CASSQAVRGGRTGELFF

j_call: TRBJ2-7
v_call: TRBV27
cdr3_aa: CASSLSPLAGGSYEQYF

j_call: TRBJ1-3
v_call: TRBV19
cdr3_aa: CASSILPGGGNTIYF

j_call: TRBJ1-4
v_call: TRBV28
cdr3_aa: CASSFQGGRQGWNEKLFF

j_call: TRBJ1-1
v_call: TRBV7-9
cdr3_aa: CASSGTGLNTEAFF

j_call: TRBJ1-4
v_call: TRBV5-1
cdr3_aa: CASRLRQGDNEKLFF

j_call: TRBJ1-1
v_call: TRBV15
cdr3_aa: CATSRDWGSLAFF

j_call: TRBJ1-1
v_call: TRBV12-5
cdr3_aa: CASALRTPRRDTEAFF

j_call: TRBJ2-1
v_call: TRBV5-6
cdr3_aa: CASSPRTVVYNEQFF

j_call: TRBJ1-3
v_call: TRBV5-1
cdr3_aa: CASSLAGQPIYF

j_call: TRBJ2-1
v_call: TRBV6-5
cdr3_aa: CASSYPGQGAGEQFF

j_call: TRBJ2-7
v_call: TRBV4-1
cdr3_aa: CASSQDYQGAYEQYF

j_call: TRBJ2-3
v_call: TRBV6-5
cdr3_aa: CASLGVTTQYF

j_call: TRBJ1-1
v_call: TRBV28
cdr3_aa: CASSLEGTGGNTEAFF

j_call: TRBJ2-4
v_call: TRBV7-8
cdr3_aa: CASSLGLGQGRNIQYF

j_call: TRBJ1-3
v_call: TRBV10-1
cdr3_aa: CASSESSAGNTIYF

j_call: TRBJ2-7
v_call: TRBV7-9
cdr3_aa: CASSPPPGTDYEQYF

j_call: TRBJ2-3
v_call: TRBV19
cdr3_aa: CASSLSRRADTDTQYF

j_call: TRBJ1-1
v_call: TRBV6-2/TRBV6-3
cdr3_aa: CASSYHGRDGRNTEAFF

j_call: TRBJ2-1
v_call: TRBV1
cdr3_aa: CTSSQVPFRGTSYNEQFF

j_call: TRBJ2-3
v_call: TRBV6-5
cdr3_aa: CASSPLQRGTDTQYF

j_call: TRBJ2-1
v_call: TRBV27
cdr3_aa: CASSTGTVVGAYNEQFF

j_call: TRBJ2-2
v_call: TRBV4-1
cdr3_aa: CASSQGTGPNTGELFF

j_call: TRBJ1-1
v_call: TRBV12-5
cdr3_aa: CASGFLEAFF